Listed below are T cell receptor beta chains from one sample, sequenced in a study of cytomegalovirus exposure and HLA in healthy donors. Here immunoSEQ multiplex PCR was the method, and the copy in TCRdb shows in-frame clones only, minus some. The data contain roughly 160,000 clones, about 77% of them singletons. Sequencing was carried out using PBMCs. All receptors derive from a man aged 25-45 years in good health and CMV-seronegative. Each CDR3 is given with its conserved first and last residue.

>TRBV9|TRBJ2-3
CASSVATGTSGRRRVDTQYF
>TRBV6-5|TRBJ1-5
CASSYSSDYSNQPQHF
>TRBV15|TRBJ2-1
CATSRAPRDTRNEQFF
>TRBV30|TRBJ2-7
CAWRGRDYSIYEQYF
>TRBV4-1|TRBJ2-7
CASSQVAGQGYEQYF
>TRBV27|TRBJ2-1
CASSFLSGMDYNEQFF
>TRBV30|TRBJ2-5
CAWDPGLGVKGETQYF
>TRBV7-3|TRBJ2-2
CASSLGGQREYYTGELFF
>TRBV28|TRBJ1-5
CASSLRRQGSFQPQHF
>TRBV28|TRBJ2-5
CASRLPGLAQQEQYF
>TRBV19|TRBJ1-5
CASRRGQGYSNQPQHF
>TRBV25-1|TRBJ2-3
CASSEGGGGDPSTDTQYF
>TRBV6-5|TRBJ1-4
CASSHGAVTNEKLFF
>TRBV4-1|TRBJ1-4
CASSQWGLSEKLFF
>TRBV30|TRBJ1-3
CAWSGGHRAGNTIYF
>TRBV6-5|TRBJ2-7
CASSPSREGFYEQYF
>TRBV5-6|TRBJ1-3
CASSPAEAKAGNTIYF
>TRBV9|TRBJ2-3
CASSAGLAGGSTDTQYF
>TRBV7-7|TRBJ2-1
CASSLAGTGDNEQFF
>TRBV11-3|TRBJ1-1
CASSLDRGNTEAFF
>TRBV11-3|TRBJ2-7
CASSTRQGAGEQYF
>TRBV5-1|TRBJ2-1
CASRTGTSGNNEQFF
>TRBV5-1|TRBJ1-1
CASSLVDRNTEAFF
>TRBV28|TRBJ2-3
CASSLAGGLLSSTDTQYF
>TRBV15|TRBJ2-5
CATRPPVLEETQYF
>TRBV19|TRBJ1-5
CAPTGPQSNQPQHF
>TRBV7-2|TRBJ2-7
CASSPDRGYAEQYF
>TRBV27|TRBJ2-1
CASSSNRGRWGEQFF
>TRBV19|TRBJ2-7
CASRPGRGFYEQYF
>TRBV6-5|TRBJ2-7
CASRSSTGISYEQYF
>TRBV6-6|TRBJ1-4
CASSYRAGFGEKLFF
>TRBV15|TRBJ2-2
CATSRQHQGRGTGELFF
>TRBV6-4|TRBJ2-1
CASSKSGSTYNEQFF
>TRBV30|TRBJ2-1
CAWSGGLASGEQFF
>TRBV11-3|TRBJ2-1
CASSRGRGDNEQFF
>TRBV30|TRBJ2-7
CAWGPGGVQYF
>TRBV7-2|TRBJ2-7
CASSLWLAGGGEQYF
>TRBV5-1|TRBJ2-3
CASSLAGTSGRFGTDTQYF
>TRBV5-1|TRBJ2-2
CASSLSQFNTGELFF
>TRBV9|TRBJ2-7
CASSSPAGGEGYEQYF
>TRBV5-1|TRBJ1-4
CASSPEQGLSEKLFF
>TRBV10-2|TRBJ2-2
CASSDPGLAAGTGELFF
>TRBV7-3|TRBJ2-5
CASSRSSAETQYF
>TRBV18|TRBJ2-7
CASSPTQGNYEQYF
>TRBV4-2|TRBJ2-3
CASRQRLAGVADTQYF
>TRBV19|TRBJ1-1
CASSMSPSGNTEAFF
>TRBV4-3|TRBJ2-5
CASSRAPWTSGGQKETQYF
>TRBV29-1|TRBJ2-7
CSVEDTGTGVSSYEQYF
>TRBV6-1|TRBJ1-1
CASRETGSNTEAFF
>TRBV9|TRBJ2-7
CASSPRDRGPYEQYF